This entry is about one T cell receptor beta chain. Its antigen is undetermined. Within the sample, other DNA sequences also encode this same CDR3. The data are from a study of cytomegalovirus exposure and HLA in healthy donors. General observations from the study: Most of the CMV-associated TCR beta chains (in a later analysis) appeared to be HLA-restricted.

13 Jbeta primers and 60 Vbeta primers were used for the PCR. Only in-frame clones appear in the TCRdb table, and some are missing; sequencing was by immunoSEQ multiplex PCR. The data contain about 130,000 clones, around 80% of them singletons. Each donor's status was that of a healthy bone marrow donor. This TCR derives from a man aged 25 to 40 in good health. The sample consisted of PBMCs.

CDR3 DNA: TGTGCCAGCAGCCGTTGGAGGATGGAGCAGTACTTC. Protein: CASSRWRMEQYF. The genes are TRBV7-2 and TRBJ2-7; the D gene is possibly TRBD2 (5 bases). Germline CDR1 and CDR2: SGHTA and FQGNSA. V dropped 5 bases and J dropped 7 bases, with 12 bases sitting between them. This CDR3 has 12 residues.